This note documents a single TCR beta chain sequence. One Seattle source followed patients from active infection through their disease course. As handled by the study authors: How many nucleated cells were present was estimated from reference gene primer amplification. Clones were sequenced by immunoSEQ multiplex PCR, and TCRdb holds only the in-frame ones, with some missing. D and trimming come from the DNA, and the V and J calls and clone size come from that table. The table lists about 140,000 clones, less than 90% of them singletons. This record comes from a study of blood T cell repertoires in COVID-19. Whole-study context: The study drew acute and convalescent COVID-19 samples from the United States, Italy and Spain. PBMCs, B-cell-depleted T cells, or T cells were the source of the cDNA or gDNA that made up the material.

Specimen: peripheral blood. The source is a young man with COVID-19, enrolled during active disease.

CDR3 loop: CASRGDNQPQHF. The CDR3 DNA follows: TGTGCCAGCAGAGGGGATAATCAGCCCCAGCATTTT. The rearrangement uses TRBV6-6 and TRBJ1-5, with D perhaps matching TRBD1 (5 bases). The length of the CDR3 is 12 residues. Germline V gene sequence: CDR1 MNHNY, CDR2 SVGAGI (reference sequence). The V end was cut by 6 bases, the J end by 4 bases, with 7 bases between.